These T cell receptor beta chains were read from a single sample in a study of blood T cell repertoires in COVID-19. Method: immunoSEQ multiplex PCR; TCRdb's copy keeps in-frame clones and lacks some. This repertoire shows a few hundred thousand clones, 80% to 90% found once; its top ten account for under 2.5%. The sequenced sample was PBMCs or T cells enriched from blood (not recorded which). Source of these receptors: a young man who had recovered from COVID-19. CDR3s include the opening cysteine and the closing phenylalanine or tryptophan. D genes are given only for firm matches. Clone sizes are given selectively: once, few, many, or a class where the clone is expanded.

V gene	J gene	D gene	clone size	CDR3 length	CDR3 DNA	CDR3 protein
TRBV2	TRBJ1-2	.	.	16	TGTGCCAGCAGGCGCCAGTCAGGGGACACGAACTATGGCTACACCTTC	CASRRQSGDTNYGYTF
TRBV12-3/TRBV12-4	TRBJ1-1	.	.	13	TGTGCCAGCAGATTCATGAGGGTATCTGAAGCTTTCTTT	CASRFMRVSEAFF
TRBV3-1/TRBV3-2	TRBJ2-1	.	.	13	TGTGCCAGCAGCCAAGTAATCTCCAATGAGCAGTTCTTC	CASSQVISNEQFF
TRBV18	TRBJ1-1	TRBD1	.	15	TGTGCCAGCTCACCTCAACAGGGGAGAGGGACTGAAGCTTTCTTT	CASSPQQGRGTEAFF
TRBV6-1	TRBJ2-5	TRBD1	.	16	TGTGCCAGCAGCGAAGGACCCGGGACAGCTCAAGAGACCCAGTACTTC	CASSEGPGTAQETQYF
TRBV27	TRBJ2-2	.	.	15	TGTGCCAGCAGAGATGCTCGGGTGCGGACCGGGGAGCTGTTTTTT	CASRDARVRTGELFF
TRBV7-9	TRBJ2-7	.	.	16	TGTGCCAGCAGCCCAACCCCGGGACAATACTTCTACGAGCAGTACTTC	CASSPTPGQYFYEQYF
TRBV6-2/TRBV6-3	TRBJ2-1	.	.	16	TGTGCCAGCAGTGTGCAACTCAAAAGCTCCTACAATGAGCAGTTCTTC	CASSVQLKSSYNEQFF
TRBV10-1	TRBJ2-7	.	.	11	TGCGCTAGCAGTGTCGGCTACGAGCAGTACTTC	CASSVGYEQYF
TRBV18	TRBJ1-3	.	.	13	TGTGCCAGCTCACCGGGTCAGCAGGACACCATATATTTT	CASSPGQQDTIYF
TRBV5-1	TRBJ1-3	TRBD1	once	17	TGCGCCAGCAGCCTACAATCCGGGACAGGAACTGGAAACACCATATATTTT	CASSLQSGTGTGNTIYF
TRBV19	TRBJ1-4	TRBD1	.	16	TGTGCCAGTAGTATAGGGGGACAGGGCAGAGGAGAAAAACTGTTTTTT	CASSIGGQGRGEKLFF
TRBV19	TRBJ1-6	.	.	16	TGTGCCAGTAAGCCAGAACACAGCTCCTATAATTCACCCCTCCACTTT	CASKPEHSSYNSPLHF
TRBV30	TRBJ1-4	TRBD1	.	15	TGTGCCTGGAGTGTCGGGACAGGGGGCGGTGAAAAACTGTTTTTT	CAWSVGTGGGEKLFF
TRBV5-4	TRBJ2-7	TRBD1	once	15	TGTGCCAGCAGCTCCGGGACAGGGGACTCCTACGAGCAGTACTTC	CASSSGTGDSYEQYF
TRBV30	TRBJ1-6	.	.	13	TGTGCCTGGAGTCCTAGCTGGAATTCACCCCTCCACTTT	CAWSPSWNSPLHF
TRBV7-2	TRBJ1-5	.	few	15	TGTGCCAGCAGCTTAGCCACAGGGAGCAATCAGCCCCAGCATTTT	CASSLATGSNQPQHF
TRBV2	TRBJ1-1	TRBD1	many	18	TGTGCCAGCAGTGAAGTTTTACAGGGGGCCTACAGGGGCACTGAAGCTTTCTTT	CASSEVLQGAYRGTEAFF
TRBV12-3/TRBV12-4	TRBJ1-1	.	.	11	TGTGCCAGCAGCGGTTTAAGTGAAGCTTTCTTT	CASSGLSEAFF
TRBV25-1	TRBJ2-7	TRBD1	once	15	TGTGCCAGCAGTCACCCGGGACAGGGGGGACACGAGCAGTACTTC	CASSHPGQGGHEQYF
TRBV5-6	TRBJ2-7	.	.	14	TGTGCCAGCAGACTAGCTGGGGAGAACTACGAGCAGTACTTC	CASRLAGENYEQYF
TRBV5-4	TRBJ1-1	.	.	15	TGTGCCAGCAGCCCCAGGCCCGGGGGTGATACTGAAGCTTTCTTT	CASSPRPGGDTEAFF
TRBV9	TRBJ2-6	TRBD1	.	18	TGTGCCAGCAGCGTAAGAATCTCAGGGGGCACAGGGGCCAACGTCCTGACTTTC	CASSVRISGGTGANVLTF
TRBV13	TRBJ2-2	.	.	16	TGTGCCAGCAGCTTAGAACGCGGGTTGGGCACCGGGGAGCTGTTTTTT	CASSLERGLGTGELFF
TRBV15	TRBJ1-2	.	.	14	TGTGCCACCAGCAGAGTGACAGCTAACTATGGCTACACCTTC	CATSRVTANYGYTF
TRBV27	TRBJ2-3	.	.	15	TGTGCCAGCAGTACCCCAGGCCGCTTCACAGATACGCAGTATTTT	CASSTPGRFTDTQYF
TRBV7-9	TRBJ1-2	.	once	12	TGTGCCAGCAGCTTCGGGTCGGATGGCTACACCTTC	CASSFGSDGYTF
TRBV6-5	TRBJ2-2	.	.	14	TGTGCCAGCAGTTATCAGGGGGGTAACGGGGAGCTGTTTTTT	CASSYQGGNGELFF
TRBV1	TRBJ1-2	.	.	17	TGCACCAGCAGCCAAGCGGGACAGGGGCCTACTAACTATGGCTACACCTTC	CTSSQAGQGPTNYGYTF
TRBV29-1	TRBJ1-1	.	.	14	TGCAGCGTTGCCCCCCAGCGAACTAACACTGAAGCTTTCTTT	CSVAPQRTNTEAFF
TRBV6-6	TRBJ1-2	TRBD1	.	16	TGTGCCAGCAGTTACGGGCGACAGGGGGTTGGCGGCGGCTACACCTTC	CASSYGRQGVGGGYTF
TRBV3-1/TRBV3-2	TRBJ2-3	TRBD2	.	15	TGTGCCAGCAGCGCTCGACTAGCGGGCACAGATACGCAGTATTTT	CASSARLAGTDTQYF
TRBV5-6	TRBJ2-5	.	.	14	TGTGCCAGCAGCTTGGGTACGGGGAGGGAGACCCAGTACTTC	CASSLGTGRETQYF
TRBV5-1	TRBJ2-7	TRBD1	.	15	TGCGCCAGCAGCTCCACCGGGACAGGGGTTGGCGAGCAGTACTTC	CASSSTGTGVGEQYF
TRBV12-5	TRBJ1-6	TRBD1	.	13	TGTGCTAGTGGTTTGGAAGGACAGGCTCGTCGCCACTTT	CASGLEGQARRHF
TRBV7-6	TRBJ1-2	.	.	15	TGTGCCAGCAGCCCCGCGGACAGACCTATCTATGGCTACACCTTC	CASSPADRPIYGYTF